These 10 T cell receptor beta chains were all obtained from the same sample, sequenced in a study of cytomegalovirus exposure and HLA in healthy donors. Some clones are missing from TCRdb's copy, which holds only in-frame ones; the method was immunoSEQ multiplex PCR. The table shows 130,000 to 150,000 clones, with roughly four fifths occurring only once. Sequencing used PBMCs. The receptor source for this set is a woman aged 25 to 39 in good health and CMV-seronegative.

This CDR3 is CASSPHSTDRGNRRETQYF. The CDR3 DNA sequence: TGCGCCAGCAGCCCACACTCGACGGACAGGGGCAATCGCCGGGAGACCCAGTACTTC. The rearrangement links TRBV4-1 to TRBJ2-5, with 9 nucleotides matching TRBD1. The V and J ends lost 4 bases and 5 bases, in that order; junction bases with no gene match: 20. Germline V gene data show CDR1 as MGHRA and CDR2 as YSYEKL. The CDR3 covers 19 residues.

As to this clone: A much larger clonotype is one base distant, so this may be a read error. Other DNA sequences of this sample code for an identical CDR3. This chain links TRBV5-1 with TRBJ2-5, with unresolved D. Germline CDR1 SGHRS, CDR2 YFSETQ. The CDR3 is 14 residues long. V was pared by 0 bases and J by 2 bases, with 8 bases between. The CDR3 nucleotides are TGCGCCAGCAGCTTGGGGGCAGCTCAAGAGACCCAGTACTTC. This encodes CASSLGAAQETQYF.

The DNA for the CDR3 is TGCGCCAGCAGCCTGGGGCTTTCAACTAATGAAAAACTGTTTTTT. Translating it yields CASSLGLSTNEKLFF. This chain joins TRBV4-1 and TRBJ1-4, with D possibly being TRBD1 (5 bases). Germline V gene sequence: CDR1 MGHRA, CDR2 YSYEKL. The CDR3 spans 15 residues. V was clipped by 4 bases and J by 0 bases, with 9 bases between them.

The chain joins TRBV6-1 to TRBJ2-1; 9 nucleotides match TRBD1. The junction had 8 bases not matched to a gene; V was cut back by 2 bases and J by 6 bases. Germline V gives CDR1 MNHNS, CDR2 SASEGT. There are 16 residues in the CDR3. CDR3 residues: CASSEIGGQGGNEQFF. CDR3 bases: TGTGCCAGCAGTGAAATAGGGGGACAGGGAGGCAATGAGCAGTTCTTC.

This clone is a singleton in its sample. The chain employs TRBV9 and TRBJ1-2, with D tentatively TRBD1 (6 bases). The germline gives CDR1 SGDLS, CDR2 YYNGEE. This CDR3 is built from 14 residues. V lost 9 bases and J lost 2, with 17 bases in between. The CDR3 bases are TGTGCCACGACACAGGGACCCCTGAACTATGGCTACACCTTC. Translating it yields CATTQGPLNYGYTF.

As concerns this clone: Other nucleotide sequences from this sample produce the same CDR3. The chain carries TRBV6-5 and TRBJ1-1; 10 bases line up with TRBD1. This CDR3 comprises 14 residues. J lost 4 bases, V lost 6 bases, and 5 bases had no gene match. The germline CDR1 and CDR2 sequences are MNHEY and SVGAGI. The CDR3 DNA reads as TGTGCCAGCAGCCGAGGACAGGGGGGCACTGAAGCTTTCTTT. It yields the protein CASSRGQGGTEAFF.

The V and J genes are TRBV7-6 and TRBJ1-1, with 7 positions matching TRBD1. The V and J ends lost 6 bases and 8 bases, in that order; junction bases with no gene match: 6. This CDR3 has 12 amino acids. In germline, CDR1 is SGHVS, CDR2 FNYEAQ. The DNA for the CDR3 is TGTGCCAGCAGTTCCGACAGGGCCGAAGCTTTCTTT. Its translation is CASSSDRAEAFF.

This chain uses TRBV13 with TRBJ2-1; tentatively, D is TRBD2 (7 bases). With 5 bases removed from V and 1 base from J, the gap between germline ends came to 18 bases. The CDR3 runs to 17 residues. CDR1 and CDR2 from the germline V gene are PRHDT and FYEKMQ (reference sequence). The CDR3 DNA reads TGTGCCAGCAGCCGCGGCCGGGGGGCACAATCCTACAATGAGCAGTTCTTC. Encoded protein: CASSRGRGAQSYNEQFF. Looking up the rest from reference TRBV13 and TRBJ2-1 gives the full variable domain: AAGVIQSPRHLIKEKRETATLKCYPIPRHDTVYWYQQGPGQDPQFLISFYEKMQSDKGSIPDRFSAQQFSDYHSELNMSSLELGDSALYFCASSRGRGAQSYNEQFFGPGTRLTVL.

V usage is TRBV14 and J usage is TRBJ2-7; TRBD1 is a possible D gene (5 bases). Trimming stripped 2 bases from V and 7 bases from J, with 21 bases between. The germline gives CDR1 SGHDN, CDR2 FVKESK. The CDR3 contains 16 residues. CDR3 DNA sequence: TGTGCCAGCAGCCAAATACGGACATTTAACAGTGGGGAGCAGTACTTC. Its translation: CASSQIRTFNSGEQYF.

The rearrangement joins TRBV5-1 to TRBJ1-2; weak D call: TRBD1 (6 bases). The CDR3 covers 15 residues. Germline-derived CDR1 and CDR2 are SGHRS and YFSETQ. Trimming cost V 0 bases and J 5 bases, with 14 bases left between them. The CDR3 loop reads CASSLDRVEGYGYTF. The CDR3 DNA reads as TGCGCCAGCAGCTTGGACAGGGTTGAGGGGTATGGCTACACCTTC.